Each of the 27 T cell receptor beta chains below was sequenced from the same sample in a study of a mutant IDH1 vaccine in newly diagnosed glioma. No cognate antigen is known for these TCRs. Time point here: week 5, during vaccination. Mutant IDH1 20-mer peptide, at 300 ug, made up each vaccine dose, with topical imiquimod. Here immunoSEQ multiplex PCR was the method, and the copy in TCRdb shows in-frame clones only, minus some. The sample consists of 52,000 or so clones, 65% to 90% of them appearing once. The sequenced sample was PBMCs, obtained from a glioma patient whose treatment included an IDH1 peptide vaccine. The receptors here all came from a young woman with glioma. Some clones in this sample may be carry-over from other donors' samples.

The J gene is TRBJ2-7, the V gene TRBV5-6; D unresolved. There are 16 residues in the CDR3. With 4 bases removed from V and 5 bases from J, the gap between germline ends came to 22 bases. Per germline, CDR1 SGHDT and CDR2 YYEEEE. Written as DNA, the CDR3 is TGTGCCAGCAGCCCCGCCCCCGGGCATATCCCCGACGAGCAGTACTTC. This encodes CASSPAPGHIPDEQYF. Full variable domain (outside the CDR3, taken from reference TRBV5-6 and TRBJ2-7): DAGVTQSPTHLIKTRGQQVTLRCSPKSGHDTVSWYQQALGQGPQFIFQYYEEEERQRGNFPDRFSGHQFPNYSSELNVNALLLGDSALYLCASSPAPGHIPDEQYFGPGTRLTVT.

This chain uses TRBV6-1 with TRBJ2-7, with D hard to call. The CDR3 sequence is 12 residues long. V gave up 4 bases and J gave up 3 bases, with 7 bases separating them. Looked up from germline, CDR1 is MNHNS and CDR2 is SASEGT. The chain's CDR3 is CASSVQIYEQYF. CDR3 nucleotides: TGTGCCAGCAGTGTACAGATCTACGAGCAGTACTTC.

This clone was found a few times. The V call is TRBV5-4, the J call TRBJ1-4, with D possibly TRBD1 on 5 matching bases. CDR1 and CDR2 from the germline V gene are SGHNT and YYREEE (reference sequence). Trimming took 4 bases from V and 2 from J, leaving 12 bases between them. The CDR3 has 15 amino acids. CDR3 sequence reads: CASSMQGATNEKLFF. The DNA for the CDR3 is TGTGCCAGCAGCATGCAGGGAGCCACTAATGAAAAACTGTTTTTT.

The chain links TRBV11-3 to TRBJ2-5; weak D call: TRBD2 (6 bases). V was clipped by 5 bases and J by 5 bases, with 18 bases between them. There are 15 residues in the CDR3. CDR1 and CDR2 (germline): SGHNT, YENEEA. The CDR3 spells CASSPGTELRETQYF. The CDR3 DNA reads as TGTGCCAGCAGCCCCGGGACTGAGTTAAGGGAGACCCAGTACTTC.

The V gene is TRBV4-3, the J gene TRBJ1-6; D is uncertain. The germline V gene has CDR1 LGHNA and CDR2 YSLEER. The CDR3 totals 14 residues. V dropped 4 bases and J dropped 6 bases, with 10 bases sitting between them. DNA for the CDR3: TGCGCCAGCAGCCGGGTTACGGGTAATTCACCCCTCCACTTT. Its protein is CASSRVTGNSPLHF.

This chain connects TRBV5-1 to TRBJ2-7; D gene ambiguous. Germline V gene sequence: CDR1 SGHRS, CDR2 YFSETQ. The CDR3 is made up of 12 amino acids. With 7 bases removed from V and 3 bases from J, the gap between germline ends came to 11 bases. CDR3 sequence reads: CASALLGYEQYF. For the CDR3, the DNA is TGCGCCAGCGCCCTTTTAGGCTACGAGCAGTACTTC.

The CDR3 DNA is TGCGCCAGCAGCTCGCAGGGGGCTGGAAACACCATATATTTT. Protein product: CASSSQGAGNTIYF. The chain carries TRBV5-1 and TRBJ1-3; the match to TRBD1 covers 7 bases. Germline CDR1 reads SGHRS; CDR2 reads YFSETQ. The CDR3 has 14 amino acids. J lost 2 bases, V lost 3 bases, and 2 bases had no gene match.

In this sample, this clone turned up a few times. The V gene is TRBV2, the J gene TRBJ1-6, with 8 bases aligning to TRBD1. The CDR3 spans 14 residues. The germline CDR1 and CDR2 sequences are SNHLY and FYNNEI. Germline trimming cut 8 bases from V and 9 bases from J; bases unmatched to any gene: 9. DNA for the CDR3: TGTGCCAGCCGGACAGGGTCCGTAGGTTCACCCCTCCACTTT. Translating it yields CASRTGSVGSPLHF.

The genes are TRBV7-9 and TRBJ1-2; D perhaps matches TRBD1 (6 bases). The CDR3 has 13 amino acids. Trimming stripped 5 bases from V and 7 bases from J, with 14 bases between. Germline CDR1 reads SEHNR; CDR2 reads FQNEAQ (reference sequence). The CDR3 region has the DNA TGTGCCAGCAGCCCCCCAGGGGCGCCTGGCTACACCTTC. Its translation is CASSPPGAPGYTF.

The rearrangement uses TRBV19 and TRBJ2-2; D may match TRBD1 or TRBD2 (5 bases each). CDR3 length: 15 residues. Deletions cut 2 bases from V and 6 bases from J, with 13 bases between. Germline lookup yields CDR1 LNHDA and CDR2 SQIVND (reference sequence). CDR3 in amino acids: CASSIPRPGPGELFF. CDR3 nucleotides: TGTGCCAGTAGTATACCTCGGCCGGGGCCCGGGGAGCTGTTTTTT.

The rearrangement links TRBV7-2 to TRBJ1-2; possible D gene TRBD1, 5 bases. Germline lookup yields CDR1 SGHTA and CDR2 FQGNSA. V was clipped by 3 bases and J by 4 bases, with 12 bases between them. This CDR3 has 14 amino acids. In DNA, the CDR3 is TGTGCCAGCAGCTTCCAGACAGCCACCTATGGCTACACCTTC. This translates into CASSFQTATYGYTF. Drawing the rest from reference TRBV7-2 and TRBJ1-2, the complete variable domain is GAGVSQSPSNKVTEKGKDVELRCDPISGHTALYWYRQSLGQGLEFLIYFQGNSAPDKSGLPSDRFSAERTGGSVSTLTIQRTQQEDSAVYLCASSFQTATYGYTFGSGTRLTVV.

The rearrangement uses TRBV11-3 and TRBJ2-5; D gene unclear. The V gene's germline CDR1 is SGHNT and CDR2 YENEEA. The CDR3 covers 11 residues. V dropped 5 bases and J dropped 2 bases, with 3 bases sitting between them. The CDR3 here is CASSAQETQYF. The CDR3 DNA reads TGTGCCAGCAGCGCACAAGAGACCCAGTACTTC.

The V gene is TRBV12-5, the J gene TRBJ1-3; D is ambiguous. From germline, CDR1 is LGHNT and CDR2 FRNRAP. The V gene lost 5 bases and the J gene lost 7 bases, with 6 bases spanning the gap. The CDR3 has 11 residues. CDR3 bases: TGTGCTAGTGGTCCGGGTAACACCATATATTTT. Translated: CASGPGNTIYF.

J is TRBJ1-1 and V is TRBV6-5; D gene uncertain. V was shortened by 6 bases and J by 11 bases, with 25 bases between the two germline ends. CDR3 length: 15 residues. Germline CDR1 reads MNHEY; CDR2 reads SVGAGI. The CDR3: CASSLYPDGSNWAFF. CDR3 nucleotide sequence: TGTGCCAGCAGCCTCTACCCGGACGGTTCAAACTGGGCTTTCTTT.

This clone is a singleton in its sample. The chain joins TRBV4-1 to TRBJ2-7; 8 bases are shared with TRBD1. Germline trimming cut 3 bases from V and 0 bases from J; bases unmatched to any gene: 4. Germline lookup yields CDR1 MGHRA and CDR2 YSYEKL. The CDR3 sequence is 15 residues long. This CDR3 reads CASSHLGQASYEQYF. The CDR3 DNA reads TGCGCCAGCAGCCACCTGGGACAGGCCTCCTACGAGCAGTACTTC.

The chain carries TRBV4-2 and TRBJ2-5, with D perhaps matching TRBD1 (5 bases). Deletions cut 2 bases from V and 5 bases from J, with 18 bases between. The CDR3 is 16 amino acids. The germline gives CDR1 LGHNA, CDR2 YNFKEQ. The CDR3 protein is CASSQKGLEGPETQYF. In DNA, the CDR3 is TGTGCCAGCAGCCAAAAGGGGTTGGAAGGGCCGGAGACCCAGTACTTC.

The chain employs TRBV11-2 and TRBJ2-3; D remains ambiguous. Germline lookup yields CDR1 SGHAT and CDR2 FQNNGV. Trimming took off 1 base at V and 1 base at J, with 6 bases between the two ends. The CDR3 extends over 14 amino acids. CDR3 protein: CASSLGLGTDTQYF. The CDR3 coding sequence is TGTGCCAGCAGCTTAGGGCTAGGCACAGATACGCAGTATTTT.

This clone was detected only once. The V gene is TRBV4-1, the J gene TRBJ2-3, with 12 bases fitting TRBD2. Germline V gene sequence: CDR1 MGHRA, CDR2 YSYEKL. The CDR3 runs 16 residues. The ends lost 4 bases at V and 2 bases at J; junction bases unmatched: 4. The CDR3 DNA reads as TGCGCCAGCAGCCGACTAGCGGGAGAACCCACAGATACGCAGTATTTT. Translated: CASSRLAGEPTDTQYF.

The chain has TRBV19 and TRBJ1-4; D perhaps matches TRBD1 (6 bases). Looked up from germline, CDR1 is LNHDA and CDR2 is SQIVND (reference sequence). The V end lost 6 bases, the J end lost 8 bases, and 19 bases lay between the germline ends. The CDR3 contains 15 residues. CDR3 DNA: TGTGCCAGTAGGCTGTGGGGGGGGCAGGCGGAAAAACTGTTTTTT. Amino acids: CASRLWGGQAEKLFF.

The chain uses TRBV4-2 and TRBJ2-1; D is unresolved. V lost 1 base, J lost 5 bases, and 12 bases lay in between. Germline-derived CDR1 and CDR2 are LGHNA and YNFKEQ. This CDR3 contains 15 residues. The CDR3 region is CASSQGQRRDNEQFF. CDR3 nucleotides: TGTGCCAGCAGCCAAGGCCAGCGACGTGACAATGAGCAGTTCTTC.

The rearrangement uses TRBV27 and TRBJ2-7; 8 bases line up with TRBD1. Germline assignment: CDR1 MNHEY and CDR2 SMNVEV (reference sequence). The CDR3 consists of 15 residues. V shed 3 bases, J shed 5 bases, and the junction held 9 bases outside the gene matches. CDR3: CASSFIAGGSDEQYF. CDR3 nucleotides: TGTGCCAGCAGTTTCATCGCAGGGGGCAGCGACGAGCAGTACTTC.

This chain connects TRBV4-3 to TRBJ2-1; 8 nucleotides align to TRBD1. Germline CDR1 reads LGHNA; CDR2 reads YSLEER. The V segment lost 0 bases and the J segment 1 base; nucleotides outside the gene matches: 8. CDR3 size: 18 residues. The CDR3 spells CASSQDWQGATSYNEQFF. The DNA for the CDR3 is TGCGCCAGCAGCCAAGATTGGCAGGGGGCAACTTCCTACAATGAGCAGTTCTTC.

The J gene is TRBJ1-3, the V gene TRBV5-4, with a possible D match to TRBD1 (6 bases). V shed 4 bases and J shed 7 bases, with 12 bases lying between them. Germline CDR1 reads SGHNT; CDR2 reads YYREEE (reference sequence). This CDR3 has 13 residues. CDR3 sequence: CASSAGQWNTIYF. In DNA, the CDR3 is TGTGCCAGCAGCGCTGGACAGTGGAACACCATATATTTT. Combining the CDR3 with reference TRBV5-4 and TRBJ1-3 gives the whole variable domain ETGVTQSPTHLIKTRGQQVTLRCSSQSGHNTVSWYQQALGQGPQFIFQYYREEENGRGNFPPRFSGLQFPNYSSELNVNALELDDSALYLCASSAGQWNTIYFGEGSWLTVV.

The chain has TRBV5-5 and TRBJ1-3; no clear D. The V end lost 5 bases, the J end lost 4 bases, and 13 bases lay between the germline ends. The CDR3 totals 14 residues. CDR1 is SGHKS, CDR2 YYEKEE, per germline (reference sequence). The CDR3: CASSPVSGGNTIYF. DNA for the CDR3: TGTGCCAGCAGTCCAGTCAGCGGGGGAAACACCATATATTTT. The complete variable domain, with remaining parts taken from reference TRBV5-5 and TRBJ1-3, reads DAGVTQSPTHLIKTRGQQVTLRCSPISGHKSVSWYQQVLGQGPQFIFQYYEKEERGRGNFPDRFSARQFPNYSSELNVNALLLGDSALYLCASSPVSGGNTIYFGEGSWLTVV.

This chain joins TRBV6-1 and TRBJ2-2, with 10 bases identical to TRBD1. CDR3 length: 15 residues. Germline V gene sequence: CDR1 MNHNS, CDR2 SASEGT. Trimming took 6 bases from V and 2 from J; bases not matched to a gene: 3. CDR3 DNA sequence: TGTGCCAGCAGACGACAGGGGGCAAACACCGGGGAGCTGTTTTTT. Amino acid sequence: CASRRQGANTGELFF.

This clone turned up a few times. The chain links TRBV27 to TRBJ2-1, with 14 bases that match TRBD2. CDR3 length equals 16 residues. Germline CDR1 is MNHEY and CDR2 is SMNVEV (reference sequence). J gave up 8 bases and V 5 bases, and 8 bases lay outside the gene matches. CDR3 DNA: TGTGCCAGCAGTCCGCCGGGACTAGCGGGAGCTGATGAGCAGTTCTTC. The encoded protein is CASSPPGLAGADEQFF.

The chain is built from TRBV6-6 and TRBJ2-7, with 8 bases fitting TRBD2. The CDR3 covers 14 residues. In germline, CDR1 is MNHNY, CDR2 SVGAGI (reference sequence). The ends lost 0 bases at V and 6 bases at J; junction bases unmatched: 4. The CDR3 here is CASSYSNLAGEQYF. The CDR3 coding sequence is TGTGCCAGCAGTTACTCGAACCTAGCGGGCGAGCAGTACTTC.